This is a list of T cell receptor beta chains from one sample in a study of Ad26.COV2.S vaccination and SARS-CoV-2 variants. The assay was immunoSEQ multiplex PCR, and TCRdb's table has in-frame clones only and misses some. The sample holds about 480,000 clones, roughly 85% seen once. Sequenced here: peripheral blood, sampled in a trial of Ad26.COV2.S vaccine versus placebo. The source of these receptors is a person between 18 and 65 years old who received the Ad26.COV2.S COVID-19 vaccine or a placebo. Both conserved end residues are trimmed from each CDR3. D genes are given only for firm matches.

D gene: -; J gene: TRBJ2-1; V gene: TRBV24-1; CDR3 protein: ATSVTSYNEQF
D gene: -; J gene: TRBJ1-2; V gene: TRBV13; CDR3 protein: ASSPGTGSYGYT
D gene: -; J gene: TRBJ1-1; V gene: TRBV3-1/TRBV3-2; CDR3 protein: ASGGLDTEAF
D gene: -; J gene: TRBJ2-1; V gene: TRBV10-3; CDR3 protein: AIQRAPHNEQF
D gene: TRBD1; J gene: TRBJ1-5; V gene: TRBV15; CDR3 protein: ATSRDRTGLGQPQH
D gene: -; J gene: TRBJ1-1; V gene: TRBV21-1; CDR3 protein: ASTGPGPSDTEAF
D gene: -; J gene: TRBJ1-1; V gene: TRBV28; CDR3 protein: ASRFPWGPNTEAF
D gene: -; J gene: TRBJ1-3; V gene: TRBV19; CDR3 protein: ASSMGTQGSGNTIY
D gene: -; J gene: TRBJ2-1; V gene: TRBV24-1; CDR3 protein: ATSDVYSNEQF
D gene: -; J gene: TRBJ1-3; V gene: TRBV21-1; CDR3 protein: ASSKPRPGNTIY
D gene: TRBD2; J gene: TRBJ2-7; V gene: TRBV5-4; CDR3 protein: ASSLGLAGVQYEQY
D gene: TRBD2; J gene: TRBJ2-2; V gene: TRBV28; CDR3 protein: ASSSPGLPTGELF
D gene: -; J gene: TRBJ2-1; V gene: TRBV2; CDR3 protein: ASSVLMIAGNEQF
D gene: -; J gene: TRBJ2-7; V gene: TRBV7-6; CDR3 protein: ASSLAPVGDSPYEQY
D gene: TRBD1; J gene: TRBJ1-6; V gene: TRBV7-9; CDR3 protein: ASSLGTGSTAWNSPLH
D gene: TRBD1; J gene: TRBJ2-3; V gene: TRBV28; CDR3 protein: ASSSPGTGVGVDTQY
D gene: -; J gene: TRBJ1-4; V gene: TRBV19; CDR3 protein: ASSTRGVGTNEKLF
D gene: -; J gene: TRBJ1-1; V gene: TRBV30; CDR3 protein: AWTLNWNTEAF
D gene: -; J gene: TRBJ1-5; V gene: TRBV25-1; CDR3 protein: ASSVGTNQPQH
D gene: -; J gene: TRBJ1-4; V gene: TRBV5-1; CDR3 protein: ASSSDGATNEKLF